One sample yielded the 10 T cell receptor beta chains listed below, sequenced in a study of a mutant IDH1 vaccine in newly diagnosed glioma. Described time point: week 11, during vaccination. Vaccination comprised doses that each held 300 ug of mutant IDH1 20-mer peptide, plus topical imiquimod. The table came from immunoSEQ multiplex PCR; TCRdb's copy has only in-frame clones and leaves some out. The table lists over 55,000 clones, approximately 80% of them singletons. The antigens for these receptors are not known. This material consisted of PBMCs, taken from a glioma patient whose treatment included an IDH1 peptide vaccine. The receptors were gathered from a man younger than 40 with glioma.

V gene TRBV6-1 combines with J gene TRBJ2-1, with 9 bases lining up with TRBD2. The CDR3 covers 15 residues. Germline V gene data show CDR1 as MNHNS and CDR2 as SASEGT. Trimming took 2 bases from V and 4 from J; bases not matched to a gene: 3. The CDR3 bases are TGTGCCAGCAGTGAAACGGGACTAGCATACAATGAGCAGTTCTTC. It translates to CASSETGLAYNEQFF.

The chain joins TRBV29-1 to TRBJ2-6, with no clear D. The CDR3 contains 15 residues. V lost 7 bases and J lost 3, with 16 bases in between. Germline CDR1 reads SQVTM; CDR2 reads ANQGSEA. CDR3 loop: CSAEVGAIGANVLTF. CDR3 bases: TGCAGCGCCGAGGTAGGAGCAATTGGGGCCAACGTCCTGACTTTC.

CDR3 region: CASSPTGGRQYGYTF. CDR3 sequence (DNA): TGCGCCAGCAGCCCCACGGGGGGGCGTCAATATGGCTACACCTTC. The chain carries TRBV5-1 and TRBJ1-2; TRBD1 might be the D (6 bases). Looked up from germline, CDR1 is SGHRS and CDR2 is YFSETQ. Trimming stripped 4 bases from V and 5 bases from J, with 18 bases between. This CDR3 has 15 residues.

The genes are TRBV11-2 and TRBJ2-5, with no clear D. Germline V gene data show CDR1 as SGHAT and CDR2 as FQNNGV. Trimming shortened V by 2 bases and J by 4 bases, and 8 bases separated the two germline ends. The CDR3 spans 13 residues. As DNA, the CDR3 is TGTGCCAGCAGCTTAAACGTGGTAGAGACCCAGTACTTC. Its protein product is CASSLNVVETQYF. The full variable domain, completed using reference TRBV11-2 and TRBJ2-5, is EAGVAQSPRYKIIEKRQSVAFWCNPISGHATLYWYQQILGQGPKLLIQFQNNGVVDDSQLPKDRFSAERLKGVDSTLKIQPAKLEDSAVYLCASSLNVVETQYFGPGTRLLVL.

V gene TRBV30 combines with J gene TRBJ1-2, with D unresolved. The CDR3 runs to 12 residues. V was clipped by 2 bases and J by 8 bases, with 12 bases between them. Germline CDR1 is GTSNPN and CDR2 is SVGIG (reference sequence). CDR3 in amino acids: CAWSIGAGGYTF. DNA of the CDR3: TGTGCCTGGAGTATTGGAGCGGGGGGCTACACCTTC. Full variable domain (rest looked up from reference TRBV30 and TRBJ1-2): SQTIHQWPATLVQPVGSPLSLECTVEGTSNPNLYWYRQAAGRGLQLLFYSVGIGQISSEVPQNLSASRPQDRQFILSSKKLLLSDSGFYLCAWSIGAGGYTFGSGTRLTVV.

The V call is TRBV4-1, the J call TRBJ1-3; TRBD1 matches 8 bases. Germline CDR1 MGHRA, CDR2 YSYEKL. The CDR3 has 19 amino acids. Trimming cost V 1 base and J 0 bases; bases outside gene matches: 11. CDR3 bases: TGCGCCAGCAGCCAAGGTCCCACGGGACAGGCGAGCTCTGGAAACACCATATATTTT. This translates into CASSQGPTGQASSGNTIYF.

The chain carries TRBV14 and TRBJ2-7; 11 bases match TRBD2. V dropped 2 bases and J dropped 7; count of bases not matched to a gene: 7. Germline values: CDR1 SGHDN, CDR2 FVKESK. The CDR3 is 15 residues long. Here the CDR3 reads CASSQTSGRSSEQYF. In DNA form, the CDR3 reads TGTGCCAGCAGCCAAACTAGCGGGAGAAGCAGTGAGCAGTACTTC.

This clone turned up a few times. In DNA form, the CDR3 reads TGTGCCAGCAGCACTCGGGGGTCCTACAATGAGCAGTTCTTC. This gives the protein CASSTRGSYNEQFF. V is TRBV6-1 and J is TRBJ2-1; TRBD2 might be the D (6 bases). V lost 6 bases and J lost 1, with 10 bases in between. Germline CDR1 and CDR2: MNHNS and SASEGT. The CDR3 totals 14 residues.

The genes are TRBV10-3 and TRBJ1-6; D unclear. V was shortened by 2 bases and J by 10 bases, with 12 bases between the two germline ends. Germline CDR1 is ENHRY and CDR2 is SYGVKD. The CDR3 is 14 amino acids. This CDR3 reads CAISEGPTYSPLHF. In nucleotides, the CDR3 is TGTGCCATCAGTGAGGGACCGACCTACTCACCCCTCCACTTT.

The J gene is TRBJ1-2, the V gene TRBV9, with 8 bases matching TRBD1. In germline, CDR1 is SGDLS, CDR2 YYNGEE. Losses at the gene ends were 3 bases for V and 6 bases for J; bases not matched to a gene: 7. This CDR3 spans 14 amino acids. The CDR3, as DNA: TGTGCCAGCAGCGGACTACAGGGGGTTAATGGCTACACCTTC. Encoded protein: CASSGLQGVNGYTF.